Presented here are 28 T cell receptor beta chains from one specimen sequenced in a study of monozygotic twins with inflammatory bowel disease. TCRdb reanalyzed the 5' RACE reads and collapses them to one entry per CDR3 protein, without DNA. This sample's table has more than 300,000 distinct CDR3 sequences. The specimen sequenced was blood. These receptors came from a human donor with ulcerative colitis or Crohn's disease, or a healthy co-twin of an affected twin (not recorded which).

The rearrangement joins TRBV7-3 to TRBJ2-1; the TCRdb call, TRBD1, lacks DNA for checking. The germline gives CDR1 SGHTA, CDR2 FQGTGA. The CDR3 contains 17 residues. The CDR3 sequence is CASSLIGGGGSYNEQFF.

The rearrangement uses TRBV6-1 and TRBJ1-5. Germline CDR1 reads MNHNS; CDR2 reads SASEGT. This CDR3 spans 13 amino acids. The CDR3 here is CASSEAANQPQHF.

The CDR3 loop is CASSSSGSGGAREQYF. The chain joins TRBV6-5 to TRBJ2-7; there is no DNA to check the TCRdb D call of TRBD2. CDR3 length: 16 amino acids. Per the germline V gene, CDR1 is MNHEY and CDR2 is SVGAGI.

The chain recombines TRBV6-5 with TRBJ2-7. Germline V gives CDR1 MNHEY, CDR2 SVGAGI. This CDR3 has 15 amino acids. CDR3 in amino acids: CASSYLSWEPYEQYF.

The genes are TRBV25-1 and TRBJ2-7; TCRdb reports TRBD1, a call that lacks DNA to check it against. From germline, CDR1 is MGHDK and CDR2 SYGVNS. The CDR3 contains 15 residues. CDR3 sequence: CASSEQTGWGGEQYF.

The chain has TRBV20-1 and TRBJ2-1; the D call from TCRdb, TRBD2, cannot be confirmed without DNA. Germline lookup yields CDR1 DFQATT and CDR2 SNEGSKA (reference sequence). The CDR3 has 12 amino acids. The CDR3 loop reads CSASRSGAEQFF.

This chain joins TRBV20-1 and TRBJ1-2; the TCRdb D gene call, TRBD1, has no DNA to confirm it. Germline CDR1 and CDR2: DFQATT and SNEGSKA (reference sequence). This CDR3 has 16 amino acids. The CDR3 protein is CSAPSPGGASNYGYTF.

The rearrangement joins TRBV7-8 to TRBJ2-4; lacking DNA, the TRBD1 call made by TCRdb goes unchecked. The germline V gene encodes CDR1 SGHVS and CDR2 FQNEAQ. The CDR3 has 14 residues. CDR3 protein: CASSTWGAKNIQYF.

The rearrangement uses TRBV4-1 and TRBJ2-1; the D call of TRBD1 rests on TCRdb alone, since no DNA is present to check it. This CDR3 is 16 amino acids long. CDR1 is MGHRA and CDR2 is YSYEKL in the germline V gene. The CDR3 protein is CASSETPGQGRNEQFF.

This chain connects TRBV5-1 to TRBJ2-2; there is no DNA to check the TCRdb D call of TRBD2. Germline V lookup: CDR1 SGHRS, CDR2 YFSETQ. CDR3 length: 14 residues. CDR3 protein: CASSAGGSPGELFF.

The rearrangement links TRBV12-3 or TRBV12-4 to TRBJ2-5; the D call of TRBD2 rests on TCRdb alone, since no DNA is present to check it. The CDR3 runs to 13 residues. The CDR3 protein is CASSGLVGETQYF.

The gene calls are TRBV21-1 and TRBJ1-5; TCRdb names TRBD1, which stays unverified in the absence of DNA. TRBV21-1 is a known pseudogene. This CDR3 is 17 amino acids long. The CDR3 spells CASSKRGTGDSNQPQHF.

The rearrangement joins TRBV6-6 to TRBJ1-1; TCRdb reports TRBD1, a call that lacks DNA to check it against. The CDR3 has 13 residues. The germline V gene encodes CDR1 MNHNY and CDR2 SVGAGI (reference sequence). The CDR3 protein is CASSYSGTGEAFF.

V usage is TRBV25-1 and J usage is TRBJ1-2. There are 12 residues in the CDR3. Germline V CDR1 and CDR2: MGHDK, SYGVNS. CDR3: CASSESGVGYTF.

The chain combines TRBV12-3 or TRBV12-4 with TRBJ1-4; TCRdb's D call, TRBD1, is unchecked because there is no DNA. This CDR3 is built from 15 residues. The CDR3 here is CASSGPATPKKQLFF.

The chain links TRBV20-1 to TRBJ1-1. This CDR3 comprises 13 residues. Germline CDR1 and CDR2: DFQATT and SNEGSKA (reference sequence). CDR3: CSASKGKADEAFF.

V gene TRBV12-3 or TRBV12-4 combines with J gene TRBJ2-2; without DNA, the TCRdb call of TRBD2 cannot be checked. The CDR3 spans 19 residues. The CDR3 reads CASSPPGGLAGASYGELFF.

The chain recombines TRBV5-1 with TRBJ2-5; TCRdb gives TRBD1 as the D gene, but with no DNA this cannot be confirmed. From germline, CDR1 is SGHRS and CDR2 YFSETQ. This CDR3 comprises 14 residues. The chain's CDR3 is CASSKQGTGETQYF.

The chain is built from TRBV20-1 and TRBJ2-7; TCRdb outputs TRBD2, but without DNA this stays unchecked. Germline V gene lookup returns CDR1 DFQATT and CDR2 SNEGSKA (reference sequence). The CDR3 consists of 15 residues. The CDR3 region is CSARERGGGPYEQYF.

The CDR3 region is CSASKGRGQETQYF. V gene TRBV29-1 combines with J gene TRBJ2-5; TCRdb proposes TRBD1, but this gene call is untestable without DNA. Germline values: CDR1 SQVTM, CDR2 ANQGSEA. The CDR3 spans 14 residues.

The rearrangement joins TRBV5-1 to TRBJ2-5; the D gene TCRdb calls, TRBD2, cannot be checked with no DNA. Looked up from germline, CDR1 is SGHRS and CDR2 is YFSETQ. This CDR3 contains 16 residues. The CDR3 spells CASSLTSGGLQETQYF.

The chain has TRBV5-1 and TRBJ1-5. This CDR3 has 13 amino acids. Germline V gives CDR1 SGHRS, CDR2 YFSETQ. CDR3 amino acids: CASSLVGGQLQHF.

The chain combines TRBV2 with TRBJ1-2. The CDR3 is 15 residues long. Germline V gives CDR1 SNHLY, CDR2 FYNNEI. The CDR3 here is CASSPTQTAIYGYTF.

The rearrangement joins TRBV5-1 to TRBJ2-1; TCRdb designates TRBD1, a call that cannot be tested without DNA. The CDR3 consists of 16 residues. The germline V gene encodes CDR1 SGHRS and CDR2 YFSETQ. CDR3 sequence reads: CASRRGGLSSYNEQFF.

The chain is built from TRBV5-1 and TRBJ1-6; TCRdb selects TRBD1, and the lack of DNA leaves this call unchecked. The CDR3 is 15 amino acids. In germline, CDR1 is SGHRS, CDR2 YFSETQ. CDR3 protein: CASSFQGALASPLHF.

The rearrangement uses TRBV12-3 or TRBV12-4 and TRBJ2-7; TCRdb calls TRBD1, which cannot be checked without DNA. The CDR3 covers 15 residues. The CDR3 is CASSTTGTGTYEQYF.

This chain uses TRBV3-1 with TRBJ2-2; TCRdb indicates TRBD1, and absent DNA this call remains unverified. The CDR3 totals 12 residues. Germline CDR1 reads LGHDT; CDR2 reads YNNKEL (reference sequence). The CDR3 is CASRKGDGELFF.

This sequence joins TRBV7-9 and TRBJ1-1; TCRdb outputs TRBD1, but without DNA this stays unchecked. The CDR3 is made up of 14 amino acids. CDR1 SEHNR and CDR2 FQNEAQ come from the germline V gene (reference sequence). CDR3 residues: CASSQGGSGTEAFF.